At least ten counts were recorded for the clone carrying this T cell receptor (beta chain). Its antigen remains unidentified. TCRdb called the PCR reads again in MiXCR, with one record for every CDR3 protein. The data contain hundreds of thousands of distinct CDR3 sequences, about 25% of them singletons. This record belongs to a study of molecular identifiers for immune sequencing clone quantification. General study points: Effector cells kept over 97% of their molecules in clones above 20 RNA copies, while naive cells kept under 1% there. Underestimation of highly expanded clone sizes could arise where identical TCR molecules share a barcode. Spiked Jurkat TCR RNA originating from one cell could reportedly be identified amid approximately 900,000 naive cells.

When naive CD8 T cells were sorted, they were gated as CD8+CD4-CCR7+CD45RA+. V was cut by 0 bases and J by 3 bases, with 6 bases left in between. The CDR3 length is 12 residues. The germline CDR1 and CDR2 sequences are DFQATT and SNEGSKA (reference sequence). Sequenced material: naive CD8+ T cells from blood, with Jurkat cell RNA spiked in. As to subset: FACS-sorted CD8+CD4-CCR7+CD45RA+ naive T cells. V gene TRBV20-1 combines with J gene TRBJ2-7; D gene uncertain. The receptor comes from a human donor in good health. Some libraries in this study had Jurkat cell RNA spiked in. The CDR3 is CSARDLYYEQYF. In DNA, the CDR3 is TGCAGTGCTAGAGACCTCTACTACGAGCAGTACTTC.